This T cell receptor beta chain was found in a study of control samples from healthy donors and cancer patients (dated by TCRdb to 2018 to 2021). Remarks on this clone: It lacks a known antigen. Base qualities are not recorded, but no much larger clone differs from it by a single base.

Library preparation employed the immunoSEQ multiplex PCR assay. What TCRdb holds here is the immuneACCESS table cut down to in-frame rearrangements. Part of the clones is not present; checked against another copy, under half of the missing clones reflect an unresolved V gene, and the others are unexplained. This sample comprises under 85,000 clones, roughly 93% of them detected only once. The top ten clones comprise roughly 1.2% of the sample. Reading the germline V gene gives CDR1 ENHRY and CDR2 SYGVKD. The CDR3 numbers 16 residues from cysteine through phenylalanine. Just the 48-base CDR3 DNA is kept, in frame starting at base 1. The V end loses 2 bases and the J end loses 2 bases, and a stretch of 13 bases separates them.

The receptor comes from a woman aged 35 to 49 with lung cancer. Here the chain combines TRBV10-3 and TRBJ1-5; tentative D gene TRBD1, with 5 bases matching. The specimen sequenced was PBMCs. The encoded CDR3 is CAISEGKGVGNQPQHF. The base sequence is TGTGCCATCAGTGAGGGGAAAGGGGTAGGCAATCAGCCCCAGCATTTT.